The subject of this entry is one T cell receptor beta chain. The sample originates from a study of T cell changes during pregnancy in multiple sclerosis. CDR1 is SNHLY, CDR2 FYNNEI, per germline. V lost 4 bases and J lost 4; bases outside the gene matches: 5. The CDR3 has 15 residues. The data were produced by immunoSEQ multiplex PCR, yet TCRdb's version contains in-frame clones alone and is incomplete. The repertoire holds around 120,000 clones, with 91% as singletons. The receptor was derived from a female donor with multiple sclerosis, enrolled in a pregnancy study. The rearrangement uses TRBV2 and TRBJ2-3, with TRBD1 matching 10 bases. The starting material was peripheral blood, obtained after pregnancy. The CDR3 DNA sequence: TGTGCCAGCAGTGTTTTGGACAGGGGGTCAGATACGCAGTATTTT. It specifies CASSVLDRGSDTQYF. Combining the CDR3 with reference TRBV2 and TRBJ2-3 gives the whole variable domain EPEVTQTPSHQVTQMGQEVILRCVPISNHLYFYWYRQILGQKVEFLVSFYNNEISEKSEIFDDQFSVERPDGSNFTLKIRSTKLEDSAMYFCASSVLDRGSDTQYFGPGTRLTVL.